This TCR beta chain was sequenced in a study of beta chain features in type 1 diabetes (dated by TCRdb to between 2018 and 2020). Study-level background: Mean age, gender distribution, total cell number and subset yield did not differ between patients and healthy donors. Across all samples, around 100 million sorted cells were examined, and cell number per subset correlated strongly with RNA yield. Regulatory and stem cell-like memory subsets were isolated from only 8 patients and about 8 healthy donors, whereas naive and central memory subsets came from all 30 or so donors. In the study, recently diagnosed type 1 diabetes patients and matched healthy donors were compared on the TCRB repertoires of their sorted circulating CD4+ T cell subsets.

All of the isolated RNA was reverse transcribed with the High Capacity cDNA Reverse Transcription Kit, so expressed TCRB transcripts were sequenced. Deep immunoSEQ sequencing was applied to naive, central memory and regulatory T cell samples, giving an average of roughly 3.5 million total reads per sample. Sorted cells were lysed in RLT buffer, and RNA was extracted using DNase-treated RNeasy Micro or Mini kits according to cell number. Each cell subset was processed on its own to prevent cross-contamination, while patient and healthy donor samples were processed together. Using the immunoSEQ multiplex PCR, TCRB sequences were amplified from cDNA into 87-bp fragments spanning the CDR3 region. Sequencing of the amplicons was done on the Illumina HiSeq platform. Per the authors' processing: Synthetic template baselines were used to correct PCR bias computationally, reads within Hamming distance 2 were collapsed, and singletons that could not be merged were discarded. Reads were aligned to IMGT to assign V, D and J genes, CDR3 length, and insertions or deletions at six rearrangement sites. Clonotype counts were normalized to sorted cell number within each subset before computing true diversity and Gini coefficients with the tcR R package. Repertoire sharing was quantified using the overlap coefficient calculated on TCRB nucleotide sequences. Out-of-frame TCRB sequences from naive cells were analyzed as a proxy for the pre-selection repertoire. TCRdb mirrors the immuneACCESS table, restricted to in-frame sequences. Some clones are absent from its copies; in checked studies, under half trace to an unresolved V gene, and the reason for the others is unknown. V, J and clone size derive from that table, while D and trimming were established from the DNA sequence. This sample comprises 400,000 or so clones, over 9.5% of them detected only once. The top ten hold about 0.01% of the sample.

Only a few counts were recorded for this clone. The target of this receptor is not known. Nothing much larger sits one base from this clone, and base qualities are not available. Here is what the overall study found, with its caveats: Because cDNA was sequenced instead of genomic DNA, highly expressing activated cells could be over-represented, though the groups showed no difference in activation or CD3 levels. Shorter templates might have been favored by PCR, but patient and control samples were amplified and corrected together, so both groups would have been affected equally by any skew. Fewer insertions and more nucleotide deletions at VDJ recombination sites were observed in patients with type 1 diabetes, implying thymic rearrangement abnormalities. Because small numbers of individuals were included in the HLA sub-analyses, any influence of HLA type on TCRB rearrangement was left unresolved. Type 1 diabetes patients showed a moderate but significant shortening of TCRB CDR3 length in all four CD4+ subsets. Naive, central memory and regulatory TCRB repertoires appeared more similar among patients than among healthy donors.

Each donor gave one peripheral blood draw, about 110 mL on average, collected into heparinised tubes. Naive, central memory, regulatory and stem cell-like memory CD4+ T cells were sorted on a BD FACSAria II using a panel including CD45RO, CCR7, CD25, CD127, CD95 and CD27. A purity above 98% was achieved for all sorted populations. PBMCs were separated immediately by Lymphoprep density gradient centrifugation and were stained directly, without being cultured. So that batch effects would be minimized, each experiment stained and sorted samples in pairs, pairing one healthy donor with one patient. Counted from cysteine to phenylalanine, this CDR3 has 14 amino acids. Only CDR3 DNA remains: 42 bases, in frame from the first base. As encoded in the germline V gene (reference sequence), CDR1 is SEHNR while CDR2 is FQNEAQ. V and J are truncated by 1 base and 10 bases respectively, leaving an intervening sequence of 14 bases.

This receptor chain uses TRBV7-9 and TRBJ2-1, with the D gene too uncertain to name. This sequence originates from a woman in her late teens or twenties with type 1 diabetes. The source material was naive CD4+ T cells from blood. Sample cell subset or site, as interpreted from the label and publication: true naive CD4+ T cells. The CDR3 protein is CASSLVSLLTEQFF. The sequenced DNA is TGTGCCAGCAGCTTAGTTTCTCTCCTAACCGAGCAGTTCTTC.